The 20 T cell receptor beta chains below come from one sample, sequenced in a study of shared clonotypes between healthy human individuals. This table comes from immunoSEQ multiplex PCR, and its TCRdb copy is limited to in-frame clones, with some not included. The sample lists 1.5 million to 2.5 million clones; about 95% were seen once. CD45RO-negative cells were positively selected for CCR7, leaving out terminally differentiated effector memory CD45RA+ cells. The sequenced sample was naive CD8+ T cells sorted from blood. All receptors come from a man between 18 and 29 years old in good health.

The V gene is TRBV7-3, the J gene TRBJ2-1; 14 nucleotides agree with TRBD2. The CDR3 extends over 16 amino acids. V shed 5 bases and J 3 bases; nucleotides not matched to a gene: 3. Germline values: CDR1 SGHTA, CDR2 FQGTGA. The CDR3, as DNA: TGTGCCAGCAGCCTGGGACTAGCGGGGGTCTACAATGAGCAGTTCTTC. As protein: CASSLGLAGVYNEQFF.

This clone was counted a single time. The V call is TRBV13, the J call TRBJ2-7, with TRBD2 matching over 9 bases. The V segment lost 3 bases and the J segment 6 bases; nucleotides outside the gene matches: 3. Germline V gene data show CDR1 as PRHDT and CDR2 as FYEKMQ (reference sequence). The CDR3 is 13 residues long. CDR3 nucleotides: TGTGCCAGCAGCTTTATAGCGGGAGCCGAGCAGTACTTC. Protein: CASSFIAGAEQYF. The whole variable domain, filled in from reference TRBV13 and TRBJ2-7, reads AAGVIQSPRHLIKEKRETATLKCYPIPRHDTVYWYQQGPGQDPQFLISFYEKMQSDKGSIPDRFSAQQFSDYHSELNMSSLELGDSALYFCASSFIAGAEQYFGPGTRLTVT.

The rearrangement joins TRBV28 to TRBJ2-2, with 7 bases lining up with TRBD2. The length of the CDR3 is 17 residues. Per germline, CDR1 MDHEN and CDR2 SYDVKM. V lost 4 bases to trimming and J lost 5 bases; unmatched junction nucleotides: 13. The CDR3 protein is CASSSLWEGRGTGELFF. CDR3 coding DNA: TGTGCCAGCAGTTCTCTATGGGAGGGGCGCGGAACCGGGGAGCTGTTTTTT.

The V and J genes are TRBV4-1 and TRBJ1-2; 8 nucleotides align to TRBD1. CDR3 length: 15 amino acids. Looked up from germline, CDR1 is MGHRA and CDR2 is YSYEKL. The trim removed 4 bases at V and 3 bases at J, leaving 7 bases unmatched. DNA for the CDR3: TGCGCCAGCAGCCTAGGACAGGGAACCTACTATGGCTACACCTTC. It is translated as CASSLGQGTYYGYTF.

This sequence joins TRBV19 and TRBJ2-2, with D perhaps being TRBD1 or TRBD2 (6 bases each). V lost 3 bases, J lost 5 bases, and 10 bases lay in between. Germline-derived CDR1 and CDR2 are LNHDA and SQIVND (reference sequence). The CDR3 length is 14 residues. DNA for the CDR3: TGTGCCAGTAGTATCGGGGGCGGAACCGGGGAGCTGTTTTTT. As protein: CASSIGGGTGELFF.

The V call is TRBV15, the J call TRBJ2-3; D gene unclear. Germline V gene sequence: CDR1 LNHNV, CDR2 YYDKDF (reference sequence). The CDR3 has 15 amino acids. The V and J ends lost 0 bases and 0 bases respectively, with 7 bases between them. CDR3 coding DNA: TGTGCCACCAGCAGAGATCGCGCTAGCACAGATACGCAGTATTTT. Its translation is CATSRDRASTDTQYF.

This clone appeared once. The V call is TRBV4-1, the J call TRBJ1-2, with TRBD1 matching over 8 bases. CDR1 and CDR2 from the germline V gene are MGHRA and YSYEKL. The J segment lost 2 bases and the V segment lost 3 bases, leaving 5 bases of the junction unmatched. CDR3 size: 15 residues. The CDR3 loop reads CASSQRDRSNYGYTF. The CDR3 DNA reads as TGCGCCAGCAGCCAGAGGGACAGGTCCAACTATGGCTACACCTTC.

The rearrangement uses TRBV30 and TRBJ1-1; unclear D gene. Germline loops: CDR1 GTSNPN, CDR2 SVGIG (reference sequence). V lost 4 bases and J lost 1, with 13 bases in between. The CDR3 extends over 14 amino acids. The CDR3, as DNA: TGTGCCTGGATCTATGAATCGGGGAACACTGAAGCTTTCTTT. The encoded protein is CAWIYESGNTEAFF.

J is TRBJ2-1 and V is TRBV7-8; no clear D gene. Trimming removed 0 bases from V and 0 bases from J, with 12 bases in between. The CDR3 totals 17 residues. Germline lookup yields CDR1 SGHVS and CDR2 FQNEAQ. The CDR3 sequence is CASSLARGSSSYNEQFF. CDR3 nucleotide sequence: TGTGCCAGCAGCTTAGCGCGAGGTTCAAGCTCCTACAATGAGCAGTTCTTC.

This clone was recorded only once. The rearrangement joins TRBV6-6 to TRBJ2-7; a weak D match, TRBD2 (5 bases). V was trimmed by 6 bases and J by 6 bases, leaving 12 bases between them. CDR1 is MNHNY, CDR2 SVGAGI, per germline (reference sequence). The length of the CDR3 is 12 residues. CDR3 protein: CASSTGIPEQYF. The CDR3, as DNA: TGTGCCAGCAGCACCGGGATTCCCGAGCAGTACTTC.

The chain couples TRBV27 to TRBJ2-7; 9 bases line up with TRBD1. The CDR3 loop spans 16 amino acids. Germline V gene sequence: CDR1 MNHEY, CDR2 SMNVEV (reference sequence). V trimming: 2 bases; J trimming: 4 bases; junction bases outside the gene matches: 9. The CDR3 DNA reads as TGTGCCAGCAGTTTAGCTGCGGGGACAGGGAGGTACGAGCAGTACTTC. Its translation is CASSLAAGTGRYEQYF.

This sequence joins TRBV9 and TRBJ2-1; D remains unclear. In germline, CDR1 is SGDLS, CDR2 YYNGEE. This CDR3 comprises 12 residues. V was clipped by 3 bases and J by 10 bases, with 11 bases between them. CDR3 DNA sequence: TGTGCCAGCAGCGGCGAAGGGCTAGAGCAGTTCTTC. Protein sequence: CASSGEGLEQFF.

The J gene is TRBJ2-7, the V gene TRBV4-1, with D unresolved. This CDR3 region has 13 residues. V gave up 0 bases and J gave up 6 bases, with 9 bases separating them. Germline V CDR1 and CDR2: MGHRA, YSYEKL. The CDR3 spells CASSQDGSLEQYF. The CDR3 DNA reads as TGCGCCAGCAGCCAAGATGGCAGCCTCGAGCAGTACTTC.

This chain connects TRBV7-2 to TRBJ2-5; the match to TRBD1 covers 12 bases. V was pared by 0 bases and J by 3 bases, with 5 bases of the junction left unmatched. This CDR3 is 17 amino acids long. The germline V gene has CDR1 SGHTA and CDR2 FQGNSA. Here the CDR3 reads CASSLAFGTGGEETQYF. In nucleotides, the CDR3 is TGTGCCAGCAGCTTAGCATTCGGGACAGGGGGCGAAGAGACCCAGTACTTC.

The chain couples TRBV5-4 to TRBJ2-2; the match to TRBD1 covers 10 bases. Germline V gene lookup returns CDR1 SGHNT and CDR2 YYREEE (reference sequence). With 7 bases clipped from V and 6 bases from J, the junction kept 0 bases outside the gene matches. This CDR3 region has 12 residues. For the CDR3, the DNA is TGTGCCAGCGGACAGGGGGCCGGGGAGCTGTTTTTT. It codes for CASGQGAGELFF.

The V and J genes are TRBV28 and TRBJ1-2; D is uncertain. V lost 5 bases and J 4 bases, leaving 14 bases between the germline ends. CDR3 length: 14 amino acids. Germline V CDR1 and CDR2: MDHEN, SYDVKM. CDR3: CASSASGFPYGYTF. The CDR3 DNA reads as TGTGCCAGCAGTGCATCAGGATTCCCCTATGGCTACACCTTC.

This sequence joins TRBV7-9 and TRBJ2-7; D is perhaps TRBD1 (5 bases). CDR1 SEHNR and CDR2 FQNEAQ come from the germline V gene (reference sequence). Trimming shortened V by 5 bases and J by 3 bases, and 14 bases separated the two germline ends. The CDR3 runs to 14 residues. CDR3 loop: CASSPAGSRYEQYF. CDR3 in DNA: TGTGCCAGCAGCCCCGCAGGGTCCCGCTACGAGCAGTACTTC.

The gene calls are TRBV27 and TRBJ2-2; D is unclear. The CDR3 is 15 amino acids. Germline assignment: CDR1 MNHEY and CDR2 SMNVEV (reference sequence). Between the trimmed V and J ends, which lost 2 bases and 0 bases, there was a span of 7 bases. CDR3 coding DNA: TGTGCCAGCAGTTTAGAAGGGACGAACACCGGGGAGCTGTTTTTT. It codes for CASSLEGTNTGELFF.

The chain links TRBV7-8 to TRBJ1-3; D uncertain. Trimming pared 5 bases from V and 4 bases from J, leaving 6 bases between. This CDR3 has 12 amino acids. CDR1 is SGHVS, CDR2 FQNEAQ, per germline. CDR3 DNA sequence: TGTGCCAGCAGCCCGGCGGGAAACACCATATATTTT. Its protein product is CASSPAGNTIYF.

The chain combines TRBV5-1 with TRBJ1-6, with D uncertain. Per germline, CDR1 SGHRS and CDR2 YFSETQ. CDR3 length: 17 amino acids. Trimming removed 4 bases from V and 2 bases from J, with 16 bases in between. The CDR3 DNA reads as TGCGCCAGCAGCCCCCGGGAACAAAGCACCTATAATTCACCCCTCCACTTT. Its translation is CASSPREQSTYNSPLHF.